This entry lists 8 T cell receptor beta chains sequenced from one sample in a study of T cells after yellow fever vaccination. TCRdb used MiXCR to reprocess the 5' RACE reads, holding one entry per CDR3 protein. Among approximately 120,000 distinct CDR3 sequences, under 9% were seen once, and the ten largest hold 40%. The sample consisted of CD8+ T cells sorted from PBMCs, taken on the day of the yellow fever booster vaccination. These receptor sequences come from a man in his late teens or twenties who received the YFV17D yellow fever vaccine.

The chain links TRBV19 to TRBJ2-7; weak D call: TRBD1 (6 bases). Germline CDR1 and CDR2: LNHDA and SQIVND (reference sequence). The CDR3 has 14 amino acids. V was cut by 1 base and J by 3 bases, with 10 bases left in between. The CDR3 sequence: CASSIGGRGYEQYF. CDR3 in DNA: TGTGCCAGTAGTATAGGCGGCAGGGGCTACGAGCAGTACTTC.

This clonotype has ten or more counts. The rearrangement links TRBV6-5 to TRBJ2-1; the D is unclear. Trimming left V 0 bases short and J 4 bases short, with 10 bases between. This CDR3 spans 15 amino acids. CDR1 is MNHEY, CDR2 SVGAGI, per germline. The CDR3 region is CASSYSKSLYNEQFF. DNA of the CDR3: TGTGCCAGCAGTTACTCGAAATCCCTATACAATGAGCAGTTCTTC.

There are many counts of this clonotype. The J gene is TRBJ2-7, the V gene TRBV5-1; D remains unclear. V was shortened by 5 bases and J by 7 bases, with 19 bases between the two germline ends. The CDR3 is made up of 14 amino acids. CDR1 SGHRS and CDR2 YFSETQ come from the germline V gene. The CDR3 nucleotides read TGCGCCAGCAGTCCCCGGACCCTTCTTCATGAGCAGTACTTC. It is translated as CASSPRTLLHEQYF.

Many counts were recorded for this clonotype. The rearrangement joins TRBV4-3 to TRBJ2-3; possibly TRBD1 or TRBD2 for D (6 bases each). CDR3 size: 18 residues. Germline CDR1 is LGHNA and CDR2 is YSLEER. V lost 4 bases to trimming and J lost 2 bases, with 22 bases between them. The CDR3 loop is CASSRGGGGRGFTDTQYF. In nucleotides, the CDR3 is TGCGCCAGCAGCCGAGGGGGTGGAGGGCGCGGATTCACAGATACGCAGTATTTT.

This clonotype was counted between two and nine times. This chain connects TRBV3-1 to TRBJ2-3; tentatively, D is TRBD1 (5 bases). Germline V gene data show CDR1 as LGHDT and CDR2 as YNNKEL (reference sequence). The CDR3 loop spans 16 amino acids. Trimming removed 1 base from V and 6 bases from J, with 17 bases in between. The CDR3 nucleotides read TGTGCCAGCAGCCAAGCCCAGACAGAAGTCAGGGATACGCAGTATTTT. This gives the protein CASSQAQTEVRDTQYF.

The chain employs TRBV7-9 and TRBJ2-2; a possible D gene is TRBD1 (6 bases). Trimming cost V 5 bases and J 10 bases, with 20 bases left between them. Per the germline V gene, CDR1 is SEHNR and CDR2 is FQNEAQ (reference sequence). The CDR3 totals 15 residues. Written as DNA, the CDR3 is TGTGCCAGCAGCCAAAACGTAGAAACAGGGAAGGAGCTGTTTTTT. Translating it yields CASSQNVETGKELFF.

This clonotype was seen a handful of times. V gene TRBV20-1 combines with J gene TRBJ2-1; tentatively, D is TRBD1 (6 bases). CDR1 DFQATT and CDR2 SNEGSKA come from the germline V gene (reference sequence). This CDR3 is 12 amino acids long. Deletions cut 0 bases from V and 10 bases from J, with 10 bases between. The CDR3 protein is CSARDWGREQFF. The CDR3 nucleotides are TGCAGTGCTAGAGATTGGGGGCGCGAGCAGTTCTTC.

This chain joins TRBV5-6 and TRBJ2-7; D remains unclear. Germline CDR1 SGHDT, CDR2 YYEEEE. V was shortened by 2 bases and J by 1 base, with 7 bases between the two germline ends. This CDR3 contains 13 residues. CDR3 nucleotide sequence: TGTGCCAGCAGCTTCGCCACATCCTACGAGCAGTACGTC. It yields the protein CASSFATSYEQYV.